This T cell receptor (beta chain) was sequenced during a study of STAT5B mutations in CD4+ large granular lymphocyte leukemia. Whole-study findings and limits: Patient CD4-sorted repertoires stayed more clonal than healthy ones after leukemic-clone removal. No patients shared main leukemic clonotypes, though less than 30% appeared at low frequency elsewhere.

The survey-level immunoSEQ assay was used. The assay was immunoSEQ multiplex PCR, and TCRdb's table has in-frame clones only and misses some. The sample includes around 30,000 clones, just under 85% of them seen just once. As regards this clone: Its specificity is unknown.

The specimen sequenced was CD4+ T cells from blood buffy coats. The origin of this receptor is a human donor in good health.

CDR3 protein: CASSRQGALYTGELFF. The CDR3 coding sequence is TGCGCCAGCAGCAGACAGGGGGCGTTGTACACCGGGGAGCTGTTTTTT. This chain joins TRBV4-1 and TRBJ2-2, with 10 bases lining up with TRBD1. V lost 5 bases to trimming and J lost 3 bases; unmatched junction nucleotides: 6. There are 16 residues in the CDR3. The germline V gene has CDR1 MGHRA and CDR2 YSYEKL.